These T cell receptor beta chains were read from a single sample in a study of T cells in Graves' hyperthyroidism and ophthalmopathy. Via MiXCR, TCRdb re-called the multiplex PCR reads, giving one row per CDR3 protein. In the table there are around 440,000 distinct CDR3 sequences, 15% to 18% of which are singletons. The sample taken for sequencing was blood. These TCRs come from a woman younger than 30 with Graves' hyperthyroidism. The CDR3 runs from the conserved cysteine through the conserved F or W. The D gene is left open where the match is weak. A clone size is listed for some rows: how often the clone was seen (once, few, many), or a class if it is expanded.

j_call v_call d_call clone_size cdr3_aa cdr3_nt
TRBJ2-7 TRBV5-5 - many CASSLGQATYEQYF TGTGCCAGCAGCTTGGGACAGGCGACCTACGAGCAGTACTTC
TRBJ1-2 TRBV20-1 TRBD1 many CSARILQGVDGYTF TGCAGTGCTAGAATTCTCCAGGGGGTTGATGGCTACACCTTC
TRBJ1-5 TRBV20-1 - many CSAREGGQKTNQPQHF TGCAGTGCTAGAGAAGGAGGACAGAAGACCAATCAGCCCCAGCATTTT
TRBJ2-5 TRBV6-1 TRBD2 many CASRPLRTSGQETQYF TGTGCCAGCAGACCCCTCCGGACTAGCGGACAAGAGACCCAGTACTTC
TRBJ1-1 TRBV6-1 - many CASSEEAGAFF TGTGCCAGCAGTGAAGAGGCAGGGGCTTTCTTT
TRBJ2-1 TRBV20-1 TRBD2 many CSARGLAVGEQFF TGCAGTGCTAGGGGACTAGCGGTCGGTGAGCAGTTCTTC
TRBJ2-4 TRBV5-6 TRBD2 - CASSQRLAGADKNIQYF TGTGCCAGCAGCCAAAGGCTAGCGGGGGCGGACAAAAACATTCAGTACTTC
TRBJ1-2 TRBV19 - - CASSPGQFLGDGYTF TGTGCCAGTAGTCCTGGACAGTTCCTCGGGGATGGCTACACCTTC
TRBJ2-1 TRBV4-1 - few CASSLDQTEICNEQFF TGCGCCAGCAGCCTGGACCAGACGGAGATCTGCAATGAGCAGTTCTTC
TRBJ2-3 TRBV12-3/TRBV12-4 - many CASRQQYHTDTQYF TGTGCCAGCAGACAACAGTACCACACAGATACGCAGTATTTT
TRBJ1-1 TRBV19 - many CASSPVEAPLNTEAFF TGTGCCAGTAGTCCCGTGGAGGCACCTCTGAACACTGAAGCTTTCTTT
TRBJ1-3 TRBV12-5 - few CASVGGTSAGNTIYF TGTGCTAGTGTCGGAGGGACTAGTGCTGGAAACACCATATATTTT
TRBJ2-1 TRBV24-1 TRBD2 many CATSDSASGGYNEQFF TGTGCCACCAGTGATTCGGCTAGCGGGGGCTACAATGAGCAGTTCTTC
TRBJ2-7 TRBV20-1 TRBD2 many CSARDLAGYSYEQYF TGCAGTGCTAGAGATTTAGCGGGGTATTCCTACGAGCAGTACTTC
TRBJ2-2 TRBV11-2 TRBD1 - CASRGQGDTGELFF TGTGCCAGCAGGGGACAGGGAGACACCGGGGAGCTGTTTTTT
TRBJ2-7 TRBV3-1 - many CASSHRDYEQYF TGTGCCAGCAGCCACCGCGATTACGAGCAGTACTTC
TRBJ2-7 TRBV28 TRBD2 many CASTQGTSKRSYEQYF TGTGCCAGCACCCAGGGGACTAGCAAACGCTCCTACGAGCAGTACTTC